The following is a T cell receptor beta chain sequence with its context. One entry per CDR3 protein results from TCRdb running MiXCR on the RT-PCR reads. The sample has 800,000 to 1,000,000 distinct CDR3 sequences; more than 15% are singletons. The sample comes from a study of patients and donors after allogeneic stem cell transplantation. The CDR3 consists of 13 residues. The germline gives CDR1 SGHKS, CDR2 YYEKEE (reference sequence). The ends were cut back, 5 bases at V and 6 bases at J, with 15 bases in the middle. The sequenced sample consisted of blood, either unsorted or a sorted T cell fraction (not recorded which). The receptor was derived from a human donor who was either an allogeneic HSCT recipient or a stem cell or donor lymphocyte infusion donor (not recorded which). It is not recorded whose cells these are; they may come from a transplant donor. The chain recombines TRBV5-5 with TRBJ2-7; D might be TRBD1 or TRBD2, each matching 5 bases. CDR3 amino acids: CASSRDPWGEQYF. The DNA for the CDR3 is TGTGCCAGCAGTCGGGACCCCTGGGGCGAGCAGTACTTC.